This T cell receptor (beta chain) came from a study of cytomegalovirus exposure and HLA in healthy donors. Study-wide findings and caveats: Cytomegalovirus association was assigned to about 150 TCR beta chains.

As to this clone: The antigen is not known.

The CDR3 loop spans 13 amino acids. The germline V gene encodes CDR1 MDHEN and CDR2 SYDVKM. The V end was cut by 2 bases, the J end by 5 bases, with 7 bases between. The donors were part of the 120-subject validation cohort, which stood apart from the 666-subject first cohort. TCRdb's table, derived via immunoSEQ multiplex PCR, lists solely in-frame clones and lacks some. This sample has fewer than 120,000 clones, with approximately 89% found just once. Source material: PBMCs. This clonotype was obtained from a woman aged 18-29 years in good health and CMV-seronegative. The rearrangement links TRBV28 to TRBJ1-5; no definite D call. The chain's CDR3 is CASSLNGYQPQHF. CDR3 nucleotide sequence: TGTGCCAGCAGTTTAAACGGGTATCAGCCCCAGCATTTT.